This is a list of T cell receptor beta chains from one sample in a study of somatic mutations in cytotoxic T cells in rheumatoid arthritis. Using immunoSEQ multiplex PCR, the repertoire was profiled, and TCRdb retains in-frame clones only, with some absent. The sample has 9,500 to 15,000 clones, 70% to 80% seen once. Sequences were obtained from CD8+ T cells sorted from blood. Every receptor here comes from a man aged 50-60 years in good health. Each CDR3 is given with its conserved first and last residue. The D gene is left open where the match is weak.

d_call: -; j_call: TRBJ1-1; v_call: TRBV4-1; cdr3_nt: TGCGCCAGCAGCCAAGAAAGGGGTCAGGGGAGGCACACTGAAGCTTTCTTT; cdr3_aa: CASSQERGQGRHTEAFF